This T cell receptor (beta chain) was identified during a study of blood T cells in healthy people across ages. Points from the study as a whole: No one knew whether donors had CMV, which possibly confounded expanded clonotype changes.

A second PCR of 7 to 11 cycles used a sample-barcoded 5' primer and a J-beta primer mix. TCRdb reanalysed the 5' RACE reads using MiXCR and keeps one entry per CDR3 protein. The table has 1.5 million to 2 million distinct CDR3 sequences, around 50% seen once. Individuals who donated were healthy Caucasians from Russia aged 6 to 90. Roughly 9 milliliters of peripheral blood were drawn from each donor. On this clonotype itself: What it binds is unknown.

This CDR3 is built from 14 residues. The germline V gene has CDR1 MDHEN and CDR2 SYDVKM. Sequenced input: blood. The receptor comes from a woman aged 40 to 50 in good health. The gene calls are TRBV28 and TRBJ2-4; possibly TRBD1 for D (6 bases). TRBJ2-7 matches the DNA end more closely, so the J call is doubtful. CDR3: CASSGQRASYEQYF. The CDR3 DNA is TGTGCCAGCAGTGGACAGAGGGCTTCCTACGAGCAGTACTTC.